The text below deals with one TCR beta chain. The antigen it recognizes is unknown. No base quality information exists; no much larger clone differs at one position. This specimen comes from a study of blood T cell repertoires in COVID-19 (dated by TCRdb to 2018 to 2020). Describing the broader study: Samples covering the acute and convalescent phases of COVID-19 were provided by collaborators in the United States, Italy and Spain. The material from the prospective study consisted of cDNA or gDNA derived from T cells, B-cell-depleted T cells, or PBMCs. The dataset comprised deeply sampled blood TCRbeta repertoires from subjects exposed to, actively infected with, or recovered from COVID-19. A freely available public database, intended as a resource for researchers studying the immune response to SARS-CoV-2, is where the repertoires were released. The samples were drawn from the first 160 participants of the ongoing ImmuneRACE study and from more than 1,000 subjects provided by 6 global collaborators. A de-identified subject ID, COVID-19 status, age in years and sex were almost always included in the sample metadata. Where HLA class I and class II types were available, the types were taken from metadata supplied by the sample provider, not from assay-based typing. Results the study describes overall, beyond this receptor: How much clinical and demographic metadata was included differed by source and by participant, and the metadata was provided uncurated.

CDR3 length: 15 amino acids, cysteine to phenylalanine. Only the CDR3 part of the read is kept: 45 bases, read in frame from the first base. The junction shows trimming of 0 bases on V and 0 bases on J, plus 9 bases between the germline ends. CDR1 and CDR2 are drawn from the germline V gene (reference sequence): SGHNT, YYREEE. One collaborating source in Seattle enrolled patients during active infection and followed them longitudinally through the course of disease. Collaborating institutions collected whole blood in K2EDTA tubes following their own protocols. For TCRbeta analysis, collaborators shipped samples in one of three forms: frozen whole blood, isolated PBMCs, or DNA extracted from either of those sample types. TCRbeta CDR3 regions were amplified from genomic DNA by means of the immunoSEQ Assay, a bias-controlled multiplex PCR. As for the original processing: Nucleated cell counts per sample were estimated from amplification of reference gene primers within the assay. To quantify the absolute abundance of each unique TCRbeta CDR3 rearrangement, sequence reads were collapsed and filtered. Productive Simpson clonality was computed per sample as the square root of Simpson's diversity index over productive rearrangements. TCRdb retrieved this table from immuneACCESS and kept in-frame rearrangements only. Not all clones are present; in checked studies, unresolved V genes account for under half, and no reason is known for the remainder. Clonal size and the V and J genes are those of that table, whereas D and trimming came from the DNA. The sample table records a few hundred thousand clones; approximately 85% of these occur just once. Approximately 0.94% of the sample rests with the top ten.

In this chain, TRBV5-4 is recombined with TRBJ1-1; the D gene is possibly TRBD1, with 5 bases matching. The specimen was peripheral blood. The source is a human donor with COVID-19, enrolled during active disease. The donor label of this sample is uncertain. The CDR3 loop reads CASSLGGEVNTEAFF. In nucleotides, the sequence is TGTGCCAGCAGCTTGGGGGGCGAGGTGAACACTGAAGCTTTCTTT.